The source of this T cell receptor beta chain is a study of OX40 agonist ivuxolimab in advanced cancers. Libraries were prepared by immunoSEQ multiplex PCR; TCRdb keeps only in-frame clonotypes and omits some of them. The table records tens of thousands of clones, about 94% of them present only once. Germline V CDR1 and CDR2: GTSNPN, SVGIG (reference sequence). The CDR3 runs to 15 residues. The V and J ends lost 4 bases and 7 bases respectively, with 17 bases between them. V and J are TRBV30 and TRBJ1-6; no firm D call. This receptor was identified in an adult with an advanced solid tumor such as melanoma, head and neck, liver or kidney cancer. The specimen comprised CD4+ or CD8+ T cells sorted from blood, sampled in a trial of the OX40 agonist ivuxolimab. CDR3 loop: CAWTRSTNPNSPLHF. CDR3 coding DNA: TGTGCCTGGACCCGCTCGACAAATCCAAATTCACCCCTCCACTTT.